Sequencing of this T cell receptor (beta chain) was carried out in a study of blood T cell repertoires in COVID-19. Study in general: Donors in the United States, Italy and Spain gave samples during acute or convalescent COVID-19. PBMCs, B-cell-depleted T cells, or T cells provided the cDNA or gDNA that made up the material.

In terms of age and location, participants ranged from roughly 18 to 100 years and lived in about 25 US areas. Clones were read by immunoSEQ multiplex PCR, and TCRdb kept only the in-frame ones, dropping some. The profile shows approximately 220,000 clones, 85% to 90% of them singletons. The CDR3 length is 16 residues. V dropped 2 bases and J dropped 0 bases, with 14 bases sitting between them. Germline assignment: CDR1 MGHRA and CDR2 YSYEKL. The J gene is TRBJ2-7, the V gene TRBV4-1; D is uncertain. The receptor's source is a man aged 25 to 40 who had recovered from COVID-19. Sequencing was carried out using PBMCs or T cells enriched from blood (not recorded which). CDR3 in DNA: TGCGCCAGCAGCCAACTCAGTACGGCGGCCTCCTACGAGCAGTACTTC. Protein: CASSQLSTAASYEQYF.